The next 2 T cell receptor beta chains were all read from a single sample in a study of CD8 T cell repertoires and HIV-1 epitope variants. No antigen has been assigned to these receptors. Profiled with immunoSEQ multiplex PCR; TCRdb holds only in-frame clones, not every one. The table records about 4,700 clones, about three fifths of them present only once. The sequenced sample consisted of cultured CD8+ T cells derived from PBMCs. The receptors shown here come from a male donor with HIV.

The chain uses TRBV28 and TRBJ2-7; D uncertain. Trimming removed 2 bases from V and 0 bases from J, with 11 bases in between. The CDR3 has 15 amino acids. CDR1 is MDHEN, CDR2 SYDVKM, per germline. CDR3 nucleotide sequence: TGTGCCAGCAGTTTACTCTCGACATCCTCCTACGAGCAGTACTTC. It is translated as CASSLLSTSSYEQYF.

V and J are TRBV4-2 and TRBJ1-5, with D perhaps TRBD1 (5 bases). Trimming removed 0 bases from V and 3 bases from J, with 9 bases in between. Germline lookup yields CDR1 LGHNA and CDR2 YNFKEQ. This CDR3 spans 15 amino acids. The CDR3 sequence: CASSQEGETNQPQHF. For the CDR3, the DNA is TGTGCCAGCAGCCAAGAAGGGGAAACCAATCAGCCCCAGCATTTT.